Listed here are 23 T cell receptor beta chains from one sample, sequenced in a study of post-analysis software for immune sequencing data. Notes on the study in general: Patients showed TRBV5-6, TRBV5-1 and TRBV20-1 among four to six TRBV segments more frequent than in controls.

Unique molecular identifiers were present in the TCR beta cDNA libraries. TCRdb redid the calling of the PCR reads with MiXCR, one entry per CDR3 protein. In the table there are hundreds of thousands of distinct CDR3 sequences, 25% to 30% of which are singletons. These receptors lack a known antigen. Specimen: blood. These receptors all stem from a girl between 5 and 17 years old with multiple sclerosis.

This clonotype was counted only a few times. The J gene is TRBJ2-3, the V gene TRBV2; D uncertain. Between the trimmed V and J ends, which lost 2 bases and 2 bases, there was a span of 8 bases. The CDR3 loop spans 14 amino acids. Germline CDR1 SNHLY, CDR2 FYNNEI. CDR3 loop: CASSERRFTDTQYF. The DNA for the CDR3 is TGTGCCAGCAGTGAACGTCGATTCACAGATACGCAGTATTTT.

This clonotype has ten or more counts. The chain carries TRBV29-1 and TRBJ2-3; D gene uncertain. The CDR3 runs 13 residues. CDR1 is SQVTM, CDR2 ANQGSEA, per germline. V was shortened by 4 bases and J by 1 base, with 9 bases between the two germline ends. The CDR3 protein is CSVGGIGTDTQYF. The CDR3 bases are TGCAGCGTTGGTGGGATAGGCACAGATACGCAGTATTTT.

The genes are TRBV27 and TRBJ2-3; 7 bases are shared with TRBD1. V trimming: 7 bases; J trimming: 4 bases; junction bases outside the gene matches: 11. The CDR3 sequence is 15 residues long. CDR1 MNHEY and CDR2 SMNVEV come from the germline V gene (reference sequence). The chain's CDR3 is CASTPQRQGADTQYF. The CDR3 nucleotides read TGTGCCAGCACCCCCCAGAGGCAGGGGGCAGATACGCAGTATTTT.

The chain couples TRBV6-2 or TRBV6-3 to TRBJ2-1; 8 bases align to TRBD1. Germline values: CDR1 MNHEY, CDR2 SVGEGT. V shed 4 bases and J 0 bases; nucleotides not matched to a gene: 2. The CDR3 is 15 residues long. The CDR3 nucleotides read TGTGCCAGCAGTTTCACAGGGGGCTCCTACAATGAGCAGTTCTTC. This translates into CASSFTGGSYNEQFF.

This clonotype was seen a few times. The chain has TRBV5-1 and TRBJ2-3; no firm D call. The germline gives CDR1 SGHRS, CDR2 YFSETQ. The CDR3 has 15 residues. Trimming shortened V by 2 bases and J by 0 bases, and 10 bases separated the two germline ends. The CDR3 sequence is CASSLDHQSTDTQYF. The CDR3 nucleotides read TGCGCCAGCAGCTTAGACCACCAAAGCACAGATACGCAGTATTTT.

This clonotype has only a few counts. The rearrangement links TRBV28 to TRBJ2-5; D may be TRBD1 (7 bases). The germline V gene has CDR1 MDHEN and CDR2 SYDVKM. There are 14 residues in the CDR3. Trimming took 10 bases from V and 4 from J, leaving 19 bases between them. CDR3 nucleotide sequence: TGTGCCACCACACACAGGGGAGGTCGAGAGACCCAGTACTTC. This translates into CATTHRGGRETQYF.

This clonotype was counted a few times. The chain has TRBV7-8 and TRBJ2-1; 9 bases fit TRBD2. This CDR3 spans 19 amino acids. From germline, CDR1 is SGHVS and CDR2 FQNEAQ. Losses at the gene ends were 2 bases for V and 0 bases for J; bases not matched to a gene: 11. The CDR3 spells CASSLFGLASQFSYNEQFF. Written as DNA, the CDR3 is TGTGCCAGCAGCTTATTTGGACTAGCGAGCCAGTTCTCCTACAATGAGCAGTTCTTC.

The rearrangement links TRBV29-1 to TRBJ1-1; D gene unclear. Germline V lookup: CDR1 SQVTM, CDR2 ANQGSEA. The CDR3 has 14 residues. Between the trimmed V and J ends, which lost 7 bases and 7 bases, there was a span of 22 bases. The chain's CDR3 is CSAGEAVVYSEAFF. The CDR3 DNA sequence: TGCAGCGCCGGGGAGGCAGTAGTGTACAGTGAAGCTTTCTTT.

In nucleotides, the CDR3 is TGTGCCAGCAGTGAATTTGGGACAGGGCGGAGATCACCCCTCCACTTT. Translating gives CASSEFGTGRRSPLHF. V is TRBV25-1 and J is TRBJ1-6, with 9 bases matching TRBD1. In germline, CDR1 is MGHDK, CDR2 SYGVNS. J lost 10 bases, V lost 1 base, and 8 bases had no gene match. The CDR3 sequence is 16 residues long.

CDR3 DNA: TGTGCCAGCTCACCACCCGACAGGGTAGGCGGCTACACCTTC. Translating gives CASSPPDRVGGYTF. V gene TRBV18 combines with J gene TRBJ1-2; 7 bases are shared with TRBD1. The CDR3 extends over 14 amino acids. V trimming: 0 bases; J trimming: 8 bases; junction bases outside the gene matches: 6. Germline assignment: CDR1 KGHSH and CDR2 LQKENI.

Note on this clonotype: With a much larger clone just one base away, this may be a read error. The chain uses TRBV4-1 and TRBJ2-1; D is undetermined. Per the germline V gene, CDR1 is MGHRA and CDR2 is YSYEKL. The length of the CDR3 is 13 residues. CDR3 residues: CANSQDSGNEQFF. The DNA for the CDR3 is TGCGCCAACAGCCAAGATTCCGGCAATGAGCAGTTCTTC.

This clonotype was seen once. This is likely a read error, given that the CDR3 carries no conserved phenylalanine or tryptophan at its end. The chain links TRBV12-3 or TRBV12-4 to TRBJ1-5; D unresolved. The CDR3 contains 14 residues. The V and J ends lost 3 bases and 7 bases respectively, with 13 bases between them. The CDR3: CASSFGVVGQPQHC. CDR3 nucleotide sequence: TGTGCCAGCAGTTTCGGGGTTGTCGGGCAGCCCCAGCATTGT.

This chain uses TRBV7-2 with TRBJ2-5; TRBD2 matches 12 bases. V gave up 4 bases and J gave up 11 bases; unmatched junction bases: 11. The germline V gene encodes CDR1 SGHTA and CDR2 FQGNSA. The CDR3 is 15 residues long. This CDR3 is CASSSLRTSGNSQYF. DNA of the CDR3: TGTGCCAGCAGCTCTCTCAGGACTAGCGGGAATAGTCAGTACTTC.

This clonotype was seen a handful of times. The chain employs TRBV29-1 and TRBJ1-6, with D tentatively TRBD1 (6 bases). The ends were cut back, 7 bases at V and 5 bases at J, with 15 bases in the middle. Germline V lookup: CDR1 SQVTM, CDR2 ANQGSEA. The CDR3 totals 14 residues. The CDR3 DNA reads TGCAGCGCCAAGACAGGAGAACATAATTCACCCCTCCACTTT. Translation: CSAKTGEHNSPLHF. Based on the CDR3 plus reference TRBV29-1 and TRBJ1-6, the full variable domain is SAVISQKPSRDICQRGTSLTIQCQVDSQVTMMFWYRQQPGQSLTLIATANQGSEATYESGFVIDKFPISRPNLTFSTLTVSNMSPEDSSIYLCSAKTGEHNSPLHFGNGTRLTVT.

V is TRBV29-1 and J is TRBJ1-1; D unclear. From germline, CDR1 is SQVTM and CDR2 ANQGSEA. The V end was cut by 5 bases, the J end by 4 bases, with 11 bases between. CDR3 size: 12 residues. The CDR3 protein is CSVQKDFTEAFF. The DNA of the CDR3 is TGCAGCGTTCAAAAGGATTTCACTGAAGCTTTCTTT.

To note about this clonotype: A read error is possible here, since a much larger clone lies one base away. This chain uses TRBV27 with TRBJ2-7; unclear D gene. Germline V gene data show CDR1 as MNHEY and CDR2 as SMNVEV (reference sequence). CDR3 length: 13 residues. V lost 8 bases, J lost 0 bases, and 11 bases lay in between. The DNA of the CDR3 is TGTGCCAGCGGGGTTAGCAGCTCCTACGAGCAGTACTTC. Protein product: CASGVSSSYEQYF.

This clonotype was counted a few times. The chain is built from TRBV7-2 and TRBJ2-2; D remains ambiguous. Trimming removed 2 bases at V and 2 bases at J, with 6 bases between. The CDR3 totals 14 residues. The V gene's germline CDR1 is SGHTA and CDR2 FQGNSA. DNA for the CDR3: TGTGCCAGCAGCTTATGGTCCAACACCGGGGAGCTGTTTTTT. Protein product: CASSLWSNTGELFF.

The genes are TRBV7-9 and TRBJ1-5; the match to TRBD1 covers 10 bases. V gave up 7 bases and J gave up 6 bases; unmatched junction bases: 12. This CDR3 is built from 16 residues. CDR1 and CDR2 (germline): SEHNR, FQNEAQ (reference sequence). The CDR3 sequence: CASTTADRGLGQPQHF. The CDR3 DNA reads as TGTGCCAGCACAACAGCCGACAGGGGGCTCGGTCAGCCCCAGCATTTT.

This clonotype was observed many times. The CDR3 sequence is CSVQWRDSPNYGYTF. In nucleotides, the CDR3 is TGCAGCGTTCAGTGGCGGGACAGTCCTAACTATGGCTACACCTTC. The chain joins TRBV29-1 to TRBJ1-2; 7 bases are a match to TRBD1. The germline V gene encodes CDR1 SQVTM and CDR2 ANQGSEA. After removal of 5 bases from V and 0 bases from J, the junction contained 9 bases not matched to a gene. CDR3 length: 15 amino acids.

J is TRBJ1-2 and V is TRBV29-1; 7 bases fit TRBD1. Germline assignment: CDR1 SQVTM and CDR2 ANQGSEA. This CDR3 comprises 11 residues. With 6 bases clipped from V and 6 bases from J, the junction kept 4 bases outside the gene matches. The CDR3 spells CSVGQDNGYTF. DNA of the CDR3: TGCAGCGTCGGACAGGACAATGGCTACACCTTC.

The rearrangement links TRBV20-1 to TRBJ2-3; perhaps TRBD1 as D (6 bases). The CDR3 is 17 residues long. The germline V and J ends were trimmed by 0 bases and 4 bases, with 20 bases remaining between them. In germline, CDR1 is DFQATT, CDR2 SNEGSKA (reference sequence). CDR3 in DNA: TGCAGTGCTAGAGATCTGGGGGCCACCCGCGCGTCAGATACGCAGTATTTT. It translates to CSARDLGATRASDTQYF.

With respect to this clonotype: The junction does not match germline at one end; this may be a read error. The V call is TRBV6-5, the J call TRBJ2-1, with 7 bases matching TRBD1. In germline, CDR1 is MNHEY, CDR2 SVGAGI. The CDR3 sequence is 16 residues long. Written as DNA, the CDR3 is TGTGCCAGCAGGAGGGGGCAGCTAAGCTCCTACAATGAGCGGTTCTTC. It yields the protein CASRRGQLSSYNERFF.

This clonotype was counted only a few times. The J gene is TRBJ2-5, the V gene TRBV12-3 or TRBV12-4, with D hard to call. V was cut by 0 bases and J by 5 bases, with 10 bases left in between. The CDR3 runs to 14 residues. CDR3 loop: CASSLAEPRETQYF. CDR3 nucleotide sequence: TGTGCCAGCAGTTTAGCGGAGCCGAGGGAGACCCAGTACTTC.